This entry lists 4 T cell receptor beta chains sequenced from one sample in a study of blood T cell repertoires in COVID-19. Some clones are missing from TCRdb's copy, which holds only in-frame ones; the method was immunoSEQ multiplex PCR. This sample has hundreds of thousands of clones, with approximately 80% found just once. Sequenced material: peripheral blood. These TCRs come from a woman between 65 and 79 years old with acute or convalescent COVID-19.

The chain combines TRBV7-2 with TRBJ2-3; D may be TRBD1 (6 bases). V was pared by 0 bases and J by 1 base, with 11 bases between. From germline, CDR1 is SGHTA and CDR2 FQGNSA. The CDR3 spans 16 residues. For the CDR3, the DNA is TGTGCCAGCAGCTTAGCAGGGCGGACAGGCACAGATACGCAGTATTTT. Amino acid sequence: CASSLAGRTGTDTQYF.

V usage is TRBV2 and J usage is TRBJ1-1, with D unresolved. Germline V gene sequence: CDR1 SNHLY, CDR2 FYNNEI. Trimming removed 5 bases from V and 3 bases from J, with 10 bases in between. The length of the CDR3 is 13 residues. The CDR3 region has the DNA TGTGCCAGCAGTAACTCGCTAGACACTGAAGCTTTCTTT. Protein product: CASSNSLDTEAFF.

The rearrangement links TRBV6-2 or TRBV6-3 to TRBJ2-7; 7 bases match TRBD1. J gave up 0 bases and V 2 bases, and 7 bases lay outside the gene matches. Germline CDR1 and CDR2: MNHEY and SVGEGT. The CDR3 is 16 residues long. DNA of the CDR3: TGTGCCAGCAGTTACAGGCGGACAGGTCTCTCCTACGAGCAGTACTTC. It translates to CASSYRRTGLSYEQYF.

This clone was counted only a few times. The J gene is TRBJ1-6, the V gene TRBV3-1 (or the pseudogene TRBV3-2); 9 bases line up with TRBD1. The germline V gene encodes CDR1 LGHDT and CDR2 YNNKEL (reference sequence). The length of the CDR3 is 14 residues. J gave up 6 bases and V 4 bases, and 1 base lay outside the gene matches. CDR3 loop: CASSRQGGNSPLHF. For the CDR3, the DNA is TGTGCCAGCAGCCGACAGGGGGGTAATTCACCCCTCCACTTT.